Presented here are 6 T cell receptor beta chains from one specimen sequenced in a study of T cells in Graves' hyperthyroidism and ophthalmopathy. From RNA transcripts, TCR beta CDR3 regions were amplified. HTBI primers were the set used in a first-round RT-PCR of the TCR CDR3. TCRdb itself ran the multiplex PCR reads through MiXCR, one entry per CDR3 protein. This sample has around 300,000 distinct CDR3 sequences, with 22% found just once. Source material: blood. These receptors all stem from a man aged 30 to 45 with Graves' ophthalmopathy.

The gene calls are TRBV20-1 and TRBJ1-5; D is uncertain. This CDR3 has 14 amino acids. V was pared by 3 bases and J by 2 bases, with 11 bases between. Germline loops: CDR1 DFQATT, CDR2 SNEGSKA (reference sequence). CDR3 coding DNA: TGCAGTGCTAGTAAAGGTGGACGCAATCAGCCCCAGCATTTT. Protein product: CSASKGGRNQPQHF.

This clonotype was observed at least ten times. The chain couples TRBV2 to TRBJ2-5, with 14 bases identical to TRBD2. The CDR3 extends over 18 amino acids. V shed 6 bases and J 4 bases; nucleotides not matched to a gene: 13. Germline CDR1 is SNHLY and CDR2 is FYNNEI. DNA for the CDR3: TGTGCCAGCAGCGGCCCTCGACTAGCGGGAGGGGGAGTAGAGACCCAGTACTTC. Translation: CASSGPRLAGGGVETQYF.

This clonotype has only a few counts. The chain links TRBV9 to TRBJ2-5, with 10 bases lining up with TRBD2. This CDR3 spans 17 amino acids. After removal of 1 base from V and 3 bases from J, the junction contained 9 bases not matched to a gene. The V gene's germline CDR1 is SGDLS and CDR2 YYNGEE. In DNA form, the CDR3 reads TGTGCCAGCAGCGTACCGGGACTAGCGAACTTCAAAGAGACCCAGTACTTC. Protein: CASSVPGLANFKETQYF.

A few counts support this clonotype. The chain combines TRBV5-1 with TRBJ2-2; D is unresolved. Germline CDR1 and CDR2: SGHRS and YFSETQ. This CDR3 has 14 amino acids. V was pared by 0 bases and J by 6 bases, with 9 bases between. CDR3 amino acids: CASSLGHQAGELFF. CDR3 DNA sequence: TGCGCCAGCAGCTTGGGTCACCAGGCCGGGGAGCTGTTTTTT.

This clonotype came up a few times. This chain uses TRBV5-5 with TRBJ1-4; the match to TRBD1 covers 8 bases. Germline V gene data show CDR1 as SGHKS and CDR2 as YYEKEE (reference sequence). The CDR3 covers 14 residues. J gave up 8 bases and V 5 bases, and 8 bases lay outside the gene matches. The CDR3 bases are TGTGCCAGCAGTCCACAGGGGGGGCTAGAAAAACTGTTTTTT. It specifies CASSPQGGLEKLFF.

This clonotype was found many times. The chain has TRBV3-1 and TRBJ1-1; TRBD1 matches 7 bases. In germline, CDR1 is LGHDT, CDR2 YNNKEL (reference sequence). The J segment lost 3 bases and the V segment lost 1 base, leaving 8 bases of the junction unmatched. CDR3 length: 16 residues. Here the CDR3 reads CASSQANTGVDTEAFF. The DNA for the CDR3 is TGTGCCAGCAGCCAAGCAAATACAGGGGTGGACACTGAAGCTTTCTTT.